This entry features one T cell receptor (beta chain) sequence. Its antigen remains unknown. Looked up from germline, CDR1 is DFQATT and CDR2 is SNEGSKA (reference sequence). The CDR3 runs to 14 residues. The V gene lost 3 bases and the J gene lost 7 bases, with 15 bases spanning the gap. This specimen comes from a study of T-cell memory formation after mild COVID-19. Study summary: TCR clusters showed largely donor specificity. Points from the study as a whole: Day 15 to 85 contracting clones showed balanced CD4/CD8; later expanders leaned CD4+. Some clones that responded were present in memory (sampled pre-infection), which suggests cross-reactive memory joined.

A 5'RACE reaction primed in the constant segment made cDNA libraries of TCR alpha and TCR beta, and these carried sample barcodes and UMIs. TCRdb re-called the 5' RACE reads through MiXCR, storing one row per CDR3 protein. The sample lists about 430,000 distinct CDR3 sequences, about a sixth occurring once. The chain is built from TRBV20-1 and TRBJ2-2, with D hard to call. The sequence was collected from a man in his late teens or twenties who had mild COVID-19 (a few samples of this study predate the infection). Cell type and time point are not known. Material for sequencing was PBMCs or a T cell subset sorted from them (not recorded which). CDR3 sequence: CSARATSHGGELFF. The CDR3 region has the DNA TGCAGTGCTAGGGCAACTTCTCATGGCGGGGAGCTGTTTTTT.